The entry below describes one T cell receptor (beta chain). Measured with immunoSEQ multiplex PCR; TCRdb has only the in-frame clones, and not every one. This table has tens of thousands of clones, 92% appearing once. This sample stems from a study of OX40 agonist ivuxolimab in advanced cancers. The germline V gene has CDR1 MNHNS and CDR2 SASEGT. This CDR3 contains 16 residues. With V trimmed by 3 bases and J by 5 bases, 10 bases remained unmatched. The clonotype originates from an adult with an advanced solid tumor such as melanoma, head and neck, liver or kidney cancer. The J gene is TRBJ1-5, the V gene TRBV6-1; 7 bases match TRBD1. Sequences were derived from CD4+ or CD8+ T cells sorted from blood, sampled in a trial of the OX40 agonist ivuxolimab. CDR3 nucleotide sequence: TGTGCCAGCAGTGACCAGGACAGGAGATATCATCAGCCCCAGCATTTT. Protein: CASSDQDRRYHQPQHF.